The T cell receptor (beta chain) under discussion was sequenced for a study of CD8 T cells in Susac syndrome. CD8+ and CD4+ blood T cells underwent TCR beta sequencing. TEMRA cells were FACS-enriched and CD8+ and CD4+ T cells negatively isolated. The CDR3 has 17 amino acids. Germline CDR1 is LGHNA and CDR2 is YSLEER. V gave up 0 bases and J gave up 1 base; unmatched junction bases: 8. Roughly 0.45 to 1 ug RNA was reverse transcribed with random hexamers. The CDR3 of TCR beta was amplified by immunoSEQ multiplex PCR across 54 Vbeta and 13 Jbeta. TCRdb reanalysed the immunoSEQ multiplex PCR reads using MiXCR and keeps one entry per CDR3 protein. The sample records more than 100,000 distinct CDR3 sequences, 80% being singletons.

Sequencing used CD8+ T cells from PBMCs. The TCR sequence derives from a human donor with multiple sclerosis. V and J are TRBV4-3 and TRBJ1-1; 7 positions agree with TRBD1. This CDR3 is CASSQDLTGQRNTEAFF. The DNA for the CDR3 is TGCGCCAGCAGCCAAGATCTCACGGGACAGCGGAACACTGAAGCTTTCTTT.